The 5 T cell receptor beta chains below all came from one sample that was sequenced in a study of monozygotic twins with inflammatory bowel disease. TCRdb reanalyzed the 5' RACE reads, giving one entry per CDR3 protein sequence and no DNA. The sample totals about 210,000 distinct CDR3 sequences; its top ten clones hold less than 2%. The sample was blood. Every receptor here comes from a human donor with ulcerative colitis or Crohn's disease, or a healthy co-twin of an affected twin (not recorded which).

The CDR3 loop reads CASSTRDSASYEQYF. The rearrangement joins TRBV6-1 to TRBJ2-7; the D call of TRBD1 rests on TCRdb alone, since no DNA is present to check it. Looked up from germline, CDR1 is MNHNS and CDR2 is SASEGT. This CDR3 region has 15 residues.

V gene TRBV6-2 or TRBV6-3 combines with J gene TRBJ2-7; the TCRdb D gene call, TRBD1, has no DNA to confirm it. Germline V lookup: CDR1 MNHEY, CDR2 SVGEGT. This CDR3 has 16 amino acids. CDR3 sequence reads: CASSPPRTGGRVEQYF.

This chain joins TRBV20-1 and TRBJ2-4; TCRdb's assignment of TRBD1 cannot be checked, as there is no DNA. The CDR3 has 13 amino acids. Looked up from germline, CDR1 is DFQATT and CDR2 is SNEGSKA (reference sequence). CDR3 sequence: CSANYRAKNIQYF.

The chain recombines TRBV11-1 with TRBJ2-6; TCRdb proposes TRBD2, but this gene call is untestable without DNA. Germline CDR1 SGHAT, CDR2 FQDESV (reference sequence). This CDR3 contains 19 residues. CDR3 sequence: CASSLLGEGEPSGANVLTF.

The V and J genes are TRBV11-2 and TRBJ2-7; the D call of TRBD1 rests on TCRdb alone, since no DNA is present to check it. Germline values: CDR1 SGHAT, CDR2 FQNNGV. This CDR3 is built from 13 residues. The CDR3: CASSLTLAYEQYF.